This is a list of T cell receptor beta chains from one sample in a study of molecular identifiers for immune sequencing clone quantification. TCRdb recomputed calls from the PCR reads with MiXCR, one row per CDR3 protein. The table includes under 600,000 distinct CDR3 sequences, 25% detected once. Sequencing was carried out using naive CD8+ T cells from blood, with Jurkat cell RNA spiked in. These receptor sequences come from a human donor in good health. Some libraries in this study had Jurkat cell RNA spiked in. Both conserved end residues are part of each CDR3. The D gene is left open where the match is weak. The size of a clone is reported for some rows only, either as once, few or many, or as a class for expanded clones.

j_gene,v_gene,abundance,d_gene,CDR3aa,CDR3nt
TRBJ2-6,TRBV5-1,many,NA,CASNNQGSGANVLTF,TGCGCCAGCAACAATCAAGGCTCTGGGGCCAACGTCCTGACTTTC
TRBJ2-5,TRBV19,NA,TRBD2,CASSILGGGAETQYF,TGTGCCAGTAGTATTTTAGGCGGGGGGGCGGAGACCCAGTACTTC
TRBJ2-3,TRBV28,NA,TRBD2,CVSSLGAGLDTQYF,TGTGTCAGCAGTTTAGGAGCGGGGTTAGATACGCAGTATTTC
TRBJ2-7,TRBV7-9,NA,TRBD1,CASSFVDRSFHEQYF,TGTGCCAGCAGCTTTGTGGACAGGAGCTTTCACGAGCAGTACTTC
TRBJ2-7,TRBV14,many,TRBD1,CASSLTGSGEQYF,TGTGCCAGCAGCCTGACAGGGTCGGGAGAGCAGTACTTC
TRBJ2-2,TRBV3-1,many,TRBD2,CASSQDRLAGEPGELFF,TGTGCCAGCAGCCAAGACCGACTAGCGGGAGAACCCGGGGAGCTGTTTTTT
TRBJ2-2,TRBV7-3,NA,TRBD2,CASSLVTSDSNTGELIF,TGTGCCAGCAGCTTAGTTACTAGCGACTCGAACACCGGGGAGCTGATTTTT
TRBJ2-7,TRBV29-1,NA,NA,CSVELVDSYEQYF,TGCAGCGTTGAGTTGGTGGATTCCTACGAGCAGTACTTC
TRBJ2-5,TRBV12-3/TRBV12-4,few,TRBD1,CASSPSWDRREETQYF,TGTGCCAGCAGTCCATCATGGGACAGGAGGGAAGAGACCCAGTACTTC
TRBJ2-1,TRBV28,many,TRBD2,CASSPGLAGGPFHEQFF,TGTGCCAGCAGTCCGGGACTAGCGGGAGGGCCGTTCCATGAGCAGTTCTTC
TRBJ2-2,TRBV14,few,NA,CASSQANAGELFF,TGTGCCAGCAGCCAAGCTAATGCCGGGGAGCTGTTTTTT
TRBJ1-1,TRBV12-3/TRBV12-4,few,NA,CASSLMGIEAFF,TGTGCCAGCAGTTTAATGGGGATTGAAGCTTTCTTT
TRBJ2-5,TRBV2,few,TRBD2,CASSDVVLRETQRGTQYF,TGTGCCAGCAGTGACGTTGTCTTGCGGGAGACCCAGAGGGGGACCCAGTACTTC
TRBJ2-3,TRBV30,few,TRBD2,CAWDGGSGGPDTQYF,TGTGCCTGGGACGGGGGTAGCGGGGGGCCGGATACGCAGTATTTT
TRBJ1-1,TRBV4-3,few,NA,CASSQDLLRETEAFF,TGCGCCAGCAGCCAAGATCTGCTCCGAGAGACTGAAGCTTTCTTT
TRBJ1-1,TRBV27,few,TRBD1,CASWGQGASAFF,TGTGCCAGCTGGGGACAGGGGGCTTCAGCTTTCTTT
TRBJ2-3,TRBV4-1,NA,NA,CASSQAAPTTDTQYF,TGCGCCAGCAGCCAAGCCGCCCCGACTACCGATACGCAGTATTTT
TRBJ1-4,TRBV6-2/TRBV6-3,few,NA,CASRPGAPNEKLFF,TGTGCCAGCAGACCCGGAGCGCCCAATGAAAAACTGTTTTTT
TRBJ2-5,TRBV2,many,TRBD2,CASSGTSGEETQYF,TGTGCCAGCAGTGGAACTAGCGGGGAAGAGACCCAGTACTTC
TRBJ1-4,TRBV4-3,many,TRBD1,CASSQRQGFFEKLFF,TGCGCCAGCAGCCAAAGACAGGGCTTTTTTGAAAAACTGTTTTTT
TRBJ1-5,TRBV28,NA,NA,CASSYEQGVQPQHF,TGTGCCAGCAGTTATGAGCAGGGAGTTCAGCCCCAGCATTTT
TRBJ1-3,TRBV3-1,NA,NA,CASSQTGTDGDTIYF,TGTGCCAGCAGCCAAACAGGGACGGATGGAGACACCATATATTTT
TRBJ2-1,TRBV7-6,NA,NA,CASSPQWGYEQFF,TGTGCCAGCAGCCCACAGTGGGGGTATGAGCAGTTCTTC
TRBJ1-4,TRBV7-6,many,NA,CASSLERVGDATNEKLFF,TGTGCCAGCAGCTTAGAAAGGGTGGGGGATGCAACTAATGAAAAACTGTTTTTT
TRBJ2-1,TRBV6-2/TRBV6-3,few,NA,CASSYASVDEQFF,TGTGCCAGCAGTTACGCCAGCGTGGATGAGCAGTTCTTC
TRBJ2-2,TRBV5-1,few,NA,CASSLGYWSTRMNTGELFF,TGCGCCAGCAGCTTGGGCTATTGGAGTACCCGGATGAACACCGGGGAGCTGTTTTTT
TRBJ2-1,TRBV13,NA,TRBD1,CASSPNGTGGKDQSF,TGTGCCAGCAGCCCCAACGGGACAGGGGGCAAGGATCAGTCCTTC
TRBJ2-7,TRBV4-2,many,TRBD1,CASSQEGQFYEQYF,TGTGCCAGCAGCCAAGAGGGACAGTTCTACGAGCAGTACTTC
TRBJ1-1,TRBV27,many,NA,CASSLSLTGDEAFF,TGTGCCAGCAGTTTATCCCTCACGGGAGACGAAGCTTTCTTT
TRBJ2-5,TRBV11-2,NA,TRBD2,CASSLVSGVQETQYF,TGTGCCAGCAGCTTAGTTAGCGGGGTGCAAGAGACCCAGTACTTC
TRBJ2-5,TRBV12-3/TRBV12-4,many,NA,CASSSRGQETQYF,TGTGCCAGCAGTAGCAGGGGCCAAGAGACCCAGTACTTC
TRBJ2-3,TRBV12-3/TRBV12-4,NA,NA,CASNILPGPTTDTQYF,TGTGCCAGCAACATATTACCGGGACCTACCACAGATACGCAGTATTTT
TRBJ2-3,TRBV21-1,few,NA,CASRHRRGDKCTDTQYF,TGTGCCAGCAGGCACCGACGTGGGGACAAATGCACAGATACGCAGTATTTT
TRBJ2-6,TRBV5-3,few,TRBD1,CASSRTGGVWANVLTF,TGTGCCAGCAGTCGGACAGGGGGCGTTTGGGCCAACGTCCTGACTTTC
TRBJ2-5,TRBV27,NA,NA,CASSLSPRRQETQSF,TGTGCCAGCAGTTTATCCCCTCGACGGCAAGAGACCCAGTCCTTC
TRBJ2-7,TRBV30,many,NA,CAWSVTGIDEQYF,TGTGCCTGGAGTGTAACAGGGATCGACGAGCAGTACTTC
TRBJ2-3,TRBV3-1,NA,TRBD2,CASSHLTSGGAFDTQYF,TGTGCCAGCAGCCATCTGACTAGCGGGGGGGCCTTCGATACGCAGTATTTT
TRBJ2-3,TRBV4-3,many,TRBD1,CASSQDGTGGYPSTDTQYF,TGCGCCAGCAGCCAAGATGGGACAGGGGGCTACCCCAGCACAGATACGCAGTATTTT
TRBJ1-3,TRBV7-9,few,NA,CASSLGTSSSGNTIYF,TGTGCCAGCAGCTTGGGGACTTCCAGCTCTGGAAACACCATATATTTT
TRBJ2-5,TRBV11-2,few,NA,CASRPEGGEAWETQYF,TGTGCCAGCAGGCCCGAGGGAGGAGAAGCCTGGGAGACCCAGTACTTC
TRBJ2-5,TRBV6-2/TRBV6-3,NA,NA,CASSYVGPDETQYF,TGTGCCAGCAGTTACGTTGGTCCAGATGAGACCCAGTACTTC
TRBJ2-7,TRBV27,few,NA,CASSLGQRGTYEQYF,TGTGCCAGCAGTTTAGGACAAAGGGGTACCTACGAGCAGTACTTC
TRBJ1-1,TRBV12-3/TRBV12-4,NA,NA,CASSLLGGRGTEAFF,TGTGCCAGCAGTTTACTCGGTGGGAGGGGCACTGAAGCTTTCTTT
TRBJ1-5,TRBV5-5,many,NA,CASSLVAESNQPQHF,TGTGCCAGCAGCTTGGTGGCAGAGAGCAATCAGCCCCAGCATTTT
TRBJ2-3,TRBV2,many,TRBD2,CARTSGGSTDTQYF,TGTGCCCGCACTAGCGGGGGGAGCACAGATACGCAGTATTTT
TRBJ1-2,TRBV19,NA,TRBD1,CASRRQGDYGYTF,TGTGCCAGTAGGAGACAGGGTGACTATGGCTACACCTTC
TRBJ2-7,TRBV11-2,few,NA,CASSLTDFEQYF,TGTGCCAGCAGTTTGACCGACTTCGAGCAGTACTTC
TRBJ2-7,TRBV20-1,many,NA,CSARDVGSSYEQYF,TGCAGTGCTAGAGATGTGGGGAGCTCCTACGAGCAGTACTTC
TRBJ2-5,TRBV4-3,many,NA,CASSQGEQETQYF,TGCGCCAGCAGCCAAGGAGAGCAAGAGACCCAGTACTTC
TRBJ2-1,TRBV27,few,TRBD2,CASSSGLAENNEQFF,TGTGCCAGCAGTTCCGGACTAGCGGAAAACAATGAGCAGTTCTTC
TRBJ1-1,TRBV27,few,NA,CASSHDGDTEAFF,TGTGCCAGCAGCCACGACGGGGACACTGAAGCTTTCTTT
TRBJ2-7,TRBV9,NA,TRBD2,CASSVGSGLAAYEQYF,TGTGCCAGCAGCGTAGGATCTGGACTAGCCGCCTACGAGCAGTACTTC
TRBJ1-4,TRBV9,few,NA,CASSPGGGPPEKLFF,TGTGCCAGCAGCCCCGGAGGGGGACCTCCTGAAAAACTGTTTTTT
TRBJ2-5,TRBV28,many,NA,CASSLSPETQETQYF,TGTGCCAGCAGTTTAAGTCCAGAGACCCAAGAGACCCAGTACTTC
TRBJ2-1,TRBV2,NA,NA,CASTRDKSSYNEQFF,TGTGCCAGCACCCGGGACAAGAGCTCCTACAATGAGCAGTTCTTC